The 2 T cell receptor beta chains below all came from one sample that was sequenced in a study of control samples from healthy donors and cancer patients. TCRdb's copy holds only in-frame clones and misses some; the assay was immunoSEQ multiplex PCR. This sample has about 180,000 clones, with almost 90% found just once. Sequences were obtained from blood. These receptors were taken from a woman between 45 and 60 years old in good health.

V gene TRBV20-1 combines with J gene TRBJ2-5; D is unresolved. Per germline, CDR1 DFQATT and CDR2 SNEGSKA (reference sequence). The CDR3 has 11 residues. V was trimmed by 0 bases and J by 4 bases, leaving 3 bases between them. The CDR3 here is CSAREVETQYF. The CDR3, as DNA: TGCAGTGCTAGAGAGGTAGAGACCCAGTACTTC.

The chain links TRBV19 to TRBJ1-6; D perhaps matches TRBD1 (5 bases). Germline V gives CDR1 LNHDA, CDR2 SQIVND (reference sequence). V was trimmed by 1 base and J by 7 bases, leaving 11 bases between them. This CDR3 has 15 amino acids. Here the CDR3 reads CASSIVTGRNSPLHF. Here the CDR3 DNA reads TGTGCCAGTAGTATAGTTACAGGCCGGAATTCACCCCTCCACTTT.